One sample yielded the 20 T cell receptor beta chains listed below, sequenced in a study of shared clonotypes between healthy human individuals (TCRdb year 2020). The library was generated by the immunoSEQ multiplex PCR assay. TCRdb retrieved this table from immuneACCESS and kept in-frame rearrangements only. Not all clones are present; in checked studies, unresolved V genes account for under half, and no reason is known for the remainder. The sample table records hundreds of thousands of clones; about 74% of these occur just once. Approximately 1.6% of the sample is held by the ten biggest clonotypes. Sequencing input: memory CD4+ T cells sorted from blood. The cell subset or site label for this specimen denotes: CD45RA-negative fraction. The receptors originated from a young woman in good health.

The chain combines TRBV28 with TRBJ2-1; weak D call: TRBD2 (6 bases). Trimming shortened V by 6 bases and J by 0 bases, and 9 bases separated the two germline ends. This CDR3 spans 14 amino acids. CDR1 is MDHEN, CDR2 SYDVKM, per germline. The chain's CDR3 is CASSRTNSYNEQFF. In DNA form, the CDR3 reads TGTGCCAGCAGCCGGACTAACTCCTACAATGAGCAGTTCTTC.

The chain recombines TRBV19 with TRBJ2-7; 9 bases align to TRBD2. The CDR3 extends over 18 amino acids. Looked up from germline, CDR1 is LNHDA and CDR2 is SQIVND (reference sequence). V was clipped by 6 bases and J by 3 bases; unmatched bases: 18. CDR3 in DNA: TGTGCCAGTAGCACTAGCGGGCCTGCCCTGCGGGCCATCTACGAGCAGTACTTC. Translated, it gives CASSTSGPALRAIYEQYF.

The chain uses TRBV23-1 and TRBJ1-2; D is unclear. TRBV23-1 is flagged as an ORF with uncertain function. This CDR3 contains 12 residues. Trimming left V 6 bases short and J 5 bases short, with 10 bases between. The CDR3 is CASSPIVYGYTF. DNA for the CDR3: TGCGCCAGCAGCCCGATAGTGTATGGCTACACCTTC.

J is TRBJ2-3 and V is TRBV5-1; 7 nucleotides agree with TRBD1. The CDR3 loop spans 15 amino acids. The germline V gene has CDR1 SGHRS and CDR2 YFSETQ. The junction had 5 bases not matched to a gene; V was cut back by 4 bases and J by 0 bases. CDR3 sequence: CASSPGQASTDTQYF. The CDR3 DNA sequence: TGCGCCAGCAGCCCTGGACAGGCTAGCACAGATACGCAGTATTTT.

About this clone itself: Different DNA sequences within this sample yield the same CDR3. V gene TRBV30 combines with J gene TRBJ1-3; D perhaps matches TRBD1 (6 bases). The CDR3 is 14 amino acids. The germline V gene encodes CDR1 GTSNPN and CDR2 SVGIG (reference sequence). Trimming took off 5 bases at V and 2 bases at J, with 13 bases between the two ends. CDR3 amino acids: CAWGQGIAGNTIYF. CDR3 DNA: TGTGCCTGGGGGCAGGGGATCGCTGGAAACACCATATATTTT.

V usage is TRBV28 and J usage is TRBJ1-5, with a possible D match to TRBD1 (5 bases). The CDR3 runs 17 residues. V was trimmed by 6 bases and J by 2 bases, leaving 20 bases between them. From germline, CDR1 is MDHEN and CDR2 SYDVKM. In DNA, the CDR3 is TGTGCCAGCAGAAACCTCGCCGGGGCCGGGGGCAATCAGCCCCAGCATTTT. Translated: CASRNLAGAGGNQPQHF.

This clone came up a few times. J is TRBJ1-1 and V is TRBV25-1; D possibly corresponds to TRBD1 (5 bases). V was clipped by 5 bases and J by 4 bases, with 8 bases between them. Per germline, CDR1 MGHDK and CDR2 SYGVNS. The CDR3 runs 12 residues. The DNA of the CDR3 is TGTGCCAGCAGTCCCGGGGGCACTGAAGCTTTCTTT. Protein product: CASSPGGTEAFF.

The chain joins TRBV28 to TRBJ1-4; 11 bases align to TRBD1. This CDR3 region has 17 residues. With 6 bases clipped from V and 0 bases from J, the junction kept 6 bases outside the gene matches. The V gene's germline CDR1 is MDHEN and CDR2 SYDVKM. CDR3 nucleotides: TGTGCCAGCAGCAAACCGGGACAGGGGGCAACTAATGAAAAACTGTTTTTT. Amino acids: CASSKPGQGATNEKLFF.

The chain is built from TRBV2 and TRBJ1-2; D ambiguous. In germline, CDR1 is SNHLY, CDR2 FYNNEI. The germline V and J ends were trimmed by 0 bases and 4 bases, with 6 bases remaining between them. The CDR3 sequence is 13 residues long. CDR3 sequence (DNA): TGTGCCAGCAGTGAAGCGGCGGTCTATGGCTACACCTTC. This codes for CASSEAAVYGYTF.

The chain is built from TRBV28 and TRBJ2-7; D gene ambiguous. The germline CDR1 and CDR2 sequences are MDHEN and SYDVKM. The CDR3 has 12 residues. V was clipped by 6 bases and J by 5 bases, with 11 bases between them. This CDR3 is CASRLTWDEQYF. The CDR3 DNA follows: TGTGCCAGCAGGCTTACATGGGACGAGCAGTACTTC.

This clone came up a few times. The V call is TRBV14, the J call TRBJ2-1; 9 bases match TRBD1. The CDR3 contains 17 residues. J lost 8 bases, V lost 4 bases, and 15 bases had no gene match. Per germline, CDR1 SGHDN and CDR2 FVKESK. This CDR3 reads CASSPRTGASGGDEQFF. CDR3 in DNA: TGTGCCAGCAGCCCTCGGACAGGGGCTAGTGGGGGGGATGAGCAGTTCTTC.

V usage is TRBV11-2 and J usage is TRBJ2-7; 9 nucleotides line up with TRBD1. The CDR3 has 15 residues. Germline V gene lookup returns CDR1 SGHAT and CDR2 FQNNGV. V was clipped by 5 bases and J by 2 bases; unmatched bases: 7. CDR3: CASSKTGTGPYEQYF. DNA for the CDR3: TGTGCCAGCAGCAAGACCGGGACAGGGCCCTACGAGCAGTACTTC. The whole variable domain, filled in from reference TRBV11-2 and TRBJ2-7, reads EAGVAQSPRYKIIEKRQSVAFWCNPISGHATLYWYQQILGQGPKLLIQFQNNGVVDDSQLPKDRFSAERLKGVDSTLKIQPAKLEDSAVYLCASSKTGTGPYEQYFGPGTRLTVT.

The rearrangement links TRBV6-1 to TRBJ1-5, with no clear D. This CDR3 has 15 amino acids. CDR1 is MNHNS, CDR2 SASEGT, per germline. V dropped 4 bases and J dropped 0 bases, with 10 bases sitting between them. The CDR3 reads CASSASVLSNQPQHF. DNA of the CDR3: TGTGCCAGCAGTGCATCGGTCCTTAGCAATCAGCCCCAGCATTTT.

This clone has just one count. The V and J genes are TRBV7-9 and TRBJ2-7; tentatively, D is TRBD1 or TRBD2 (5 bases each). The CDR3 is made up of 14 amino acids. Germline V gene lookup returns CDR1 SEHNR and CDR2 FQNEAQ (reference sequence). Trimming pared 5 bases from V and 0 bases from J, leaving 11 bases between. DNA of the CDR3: TGTGCCAGCAGCGGGGGACGGTTCTCCTACGAGCAGTACTTC. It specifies CASSGGRFSYEQYF.

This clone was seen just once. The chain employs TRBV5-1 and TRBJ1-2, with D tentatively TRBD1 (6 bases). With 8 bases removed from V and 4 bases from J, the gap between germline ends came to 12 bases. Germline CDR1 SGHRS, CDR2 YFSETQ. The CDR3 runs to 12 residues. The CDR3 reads CASGGSGYGYTF. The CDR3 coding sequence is TGCGCCAGTGGGGGCTCTGGCTATGGCTACACCTTC.

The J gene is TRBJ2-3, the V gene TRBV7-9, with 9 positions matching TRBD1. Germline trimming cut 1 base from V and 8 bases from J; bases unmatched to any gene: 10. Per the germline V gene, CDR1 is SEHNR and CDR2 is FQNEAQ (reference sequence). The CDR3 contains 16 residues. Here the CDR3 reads CASSLDSGTGLGTQYF. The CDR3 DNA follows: TGTGCCAGCAGCTTAGACTCTGGGACAGGGTTAGGTACGCAGTATTTT.

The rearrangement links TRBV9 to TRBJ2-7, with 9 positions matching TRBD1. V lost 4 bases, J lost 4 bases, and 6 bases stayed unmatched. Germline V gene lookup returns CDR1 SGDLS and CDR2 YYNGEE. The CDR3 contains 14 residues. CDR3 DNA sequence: TGTGCCAGCAGCCCCCGGGACAGGGCTTACGAGCAGTACTTC. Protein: CASSPRDRAYEQYF.

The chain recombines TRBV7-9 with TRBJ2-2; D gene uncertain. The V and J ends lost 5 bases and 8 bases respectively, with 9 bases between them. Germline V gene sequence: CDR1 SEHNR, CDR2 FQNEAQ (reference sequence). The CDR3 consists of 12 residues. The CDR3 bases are TGTGCCAGCAGCCCCCGCGAAGGGGAGCTGTTTTTT. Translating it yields CASSPREGELFF.

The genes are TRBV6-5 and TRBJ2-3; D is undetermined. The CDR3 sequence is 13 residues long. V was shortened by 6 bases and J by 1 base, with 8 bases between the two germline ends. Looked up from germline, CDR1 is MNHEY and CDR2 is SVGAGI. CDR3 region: CASSRGRTDTQYF. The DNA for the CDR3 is TGTGCCAGCAGCCGAGGACGCACAGATACGCAGTATTTT.

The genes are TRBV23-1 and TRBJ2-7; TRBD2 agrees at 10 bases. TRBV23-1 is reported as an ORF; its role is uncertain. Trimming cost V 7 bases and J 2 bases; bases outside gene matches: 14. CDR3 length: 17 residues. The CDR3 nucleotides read TGCGCCAGCACTCCACATAGCGGGAGGCGGGTAGCCTACGAGCAGTACTTC. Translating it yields CASTPHSGRRVAYEQYF.